These T cell receptor beta chains were read from a single sample in a study of blood T cell repertoires in COVID-19. Produced via immunoSEQ multiplex PCR; TCRdb's table is partial and in-frame only. The sample carries under 50,000 clones, roughly 90% recorded once. The sequenced material came from peripheral blood. These receptors originate from a human donor in a cohort sampled during active COVID-19. The CDR3 runs from the conserved cysteine through the conserved F or W. The D gene is left open where the match is weak. Rows may omit the clone size; those that give it use once, few, many or a size class.

cdr3_aa cdr3_nt v_call clone_size j_call d_call
CASTSFDRNTEAFF TGTGCCAGTACCTCCTTCGACAGGAACACTGAAGCTTTCTTT TRBV19 . TRBJ1-1 .
CASSFVFSLTHYEQYF TGTGCCAGCAGTTTCGTTTTTTCGCTCACACACTACGAGCAGTACTTC TRBV27 once TRBJ2-7 .
CASSLGGLGLETQYF TGTGCCAGCAGCTTAGGGGGACTAGGGCTGGAGACCCAGTACTTC TRBV7-9 . TRBJ2-5 TRBD2
CASSLDRTSRQQFF TGTGCCAGCAGCTTAGACAGGACTAGCCGGCAGCAGTTCTTC TRBV7-2 . TRBJ2-1 TRBD2
CASSLTGLAETQYF TGTGCCAGCAGCCTTACCGGACTAGCTGAGACCCAGTACTTC TRBV5-4 once TRBJ2-5 TRBD2
CASSVSGGPPRYF TGTGCCAGCAGTGTTAGCGGGGGGCCCCCACGGTACTTC TRBV2 . TRBJ2-5 TRBD2
CASSIDRYGSEQYF TGTGCCAGTAGTATAGACCGATATGGGAGCGAGCAGTACTTC TRBV19 . TRBJ2-7 .
CASSEGVNTEAFF TGTGCCAGCAGTGAAGGAGTGAACACTGAAGCTTTCTTT TRBV25-1 . TRBJ1-1 .
CASSQEATGAGDKTQYF TGCGCCAGCAGCCAAGAAGCGACAGGGGCAGGGGACAAGACCCAGTACTTC TRBV4-1 . TRBJ2-5 TRBD1
CASSLIAVGGGSYNEQFF TGTGCCAGCAGCTTGATCGCTGTCGGGGGGGGATCCTACAATGAGCAGTTCTTC TRBV5-4 . TRBJ2-1 TRBD2
CASRRQGNTEAFF TGTGCCAGTAGACGACAGGGGAACACTGAAGCTTTCTTT TRBV19 . TRBJ1-1 TRBD1
CASSPGTGGDTQYF TGTGCCAGCTCACCCGGGACAGGGGGCGATACGCAGTATTTT TRBV18 . TRBJ2-3 TRBD1
CASRTLGGAGELFF TGTGCCAGCAGGACCTTGGGGGGTGCCGGGGAGCTGTTTTTT TRBV6-5 once TRBJ2-2 .
CASSPINWGNYNEQFF TGTGCCAGTAGCCCAATAAATTGGGGCAACTACAATGAGCAGTTCTTC TRBV19 . TRBJ2-1 .
CASGEGPLLGTQYF TGTGCCAGCGGCGAGGGCCCTTTGTTAGGTACGCAGTATTTT TRBV2 . TRBJ2-3 .
CASSRDREYNEQFF TGTGCCAGCAGCCGTGACAGGGAATACAATGAGCAGTTCTTC TRBV27 once TRBJ2-1 TRBD1
CASSFRDFSYEQYF TGCGCCAGCAGCTTCCGGGACTTCTCCTACGAGCAGTACTTC TRBV5-1 . TRBJ2-7 .